This TCR beta chain was sequenced for a study of OX40 agonist ivuxolimab in advanced cancers. About the study: The dose-escalation group included hepatocellular carcinoma, melanoma, renal cell carcinoma and head and neck cancer. Regarding the study as a whole: CD8+ T cells (on average) carried more expanded clones than CD4+ T cells. Clonal expansion in partial responders at 0.1-3.0 mg/kg ranked among the lowest.

Worth noting for this clone: Its matching antigen is unknown.

There are 15 residues in the CDR3. The germline V gene has CDR1 ENHRY and CDR2 SYGVKD. The ends lost 4 bases at V and 3 bases at J; junction bases unmatched: 5. Using immunoSEQ multiplex PCR, the repertoire was profiled, and TCRdb retains in-frame clones only, with some absent. The repertoire includes some 90,000 clones, around nine tenths of them detected once, and about 0.3% sits in the top ten. The source was CD4+ or CD8+ T cells sorted from blood, collected in a trial of the OX40 agonist ivuxolimab. This clonotype originated in an adult with an advanced solid tumor such as melanoma, head and neck, liver or kidney cancer. The rearrangement links TRBV10-3 to TRBJ2-7, with 11 bases identical to TRBD1. Here the CDR3 reads CAISVGQGDRYEQYF. DNA of the CDR3: TGTGCCATCAGTGTGGGACAGGGGGATCGCTACGAGCAGTACTTC.